This paragraph covers one T cell receptor beta chain sequence. Antigen unknown. A junction boundary mismatches the germline segment, possibly from a read error. This record belongs to a study of beta chain features in type 1 diabetes. Study-wide results and limits: When Type 1 diabetes patients were examined, their TCRB CDR3s proved moderately but significantly shorter in all four CD4+ subsets.

CDR3 size: 16 residues. The germline V gene has CDR1 MRHNA and CDR2 SNTAGT. Expressed TCRB transcripts were sequenced because the entire RNA isolate underwent reverse transcription. TCRdb's copy holds only in-frame clones and misses some; the assay was immunoSEQ multiplex PCR. The sample has about 370,000 clones, 8.5% to 10% seen once. This rearrangement joins TRBV6-4 to TRBJ1-4, with D possibly matching TRBD1 (5 bases). The sample was central memory CD4+ T cells from blood. The TCR was taken from a man aged 30-40 years with type 1 diabetes. The DNA for the CDR3 is TGTGCCAGCAGTTACTCGGCTGTACGAGGGGATGAAAAACTGTTTTTT. This encodes CASSYSAVRGDEKLFF.